This entry lists 17 T cell receptor beta chains sequenced from one sample in a study of blood T cell repertoires in COVID-19. Here immunoSEQ multiplex PCR was the method, and the copy in TCRdb shows in-frame clones only, minus some. Of about 350,000 clones listed, around nine tenths are singletons. The sample taken for sequencing was peripheral blood. These receptor sequences come from a woman aged 55 to 70 with COVID-19, enrolled during active disease.

The chain combines TRBV7-9 with TRBJ2-3; 8 bases line up with TRBD2. The CDR3 has 19 amino acids. With 0 bases clipped from V and 2 bases from J, the junction kept 13 bases outside the gene matches. In germline, CDR1 is SEHNR, CDR2 FQNEAQ (reference sequence). Written as DNA, the CDR3 is TGTGCCAGCAGCTTAGCGGCCCGACGGCGGGGGGTCTCCACAGATACGCAGTATTTT. Its protein is CASSLAARRRGVSTDTQYF. The full variable domain, rest sourced from reference TRBV7-9 and TRBJ2-3, is DTGVSQNPRHKITKRGQNVTFRCDPISEHNRLYWYRQTLGQGPEFLTYFQNEAQLEKSRLLSDRFSAERPKGSFSTLEIQRTEQGDSAMYLCASSLAARRRGVSTDTQYFGPGTRLTVL.

V usage is TRBV5-1 and J usage is TRBJ2-2; maybe TRBD1 (5 bases). From germline, CDR1 is SGHRS and CDR2 YFSETQ. CDR3 length: 16 amino acids. The germline V and J ends were trimmed by 1 base and 1 base, with 11 bases remaining between them. The DNA of the CDR3 is TGCGCCAGCAGCTTGTCAGGGCGAGGGAACACCGGGGAGCTGTTTTTT. Amino acids: CASSLSGRGNTGELFF.

The chain combines TRBV19 with TRBJ1-1, with D perhaps TRBD1 (5 bases). Germline CDR1 and CDR2: LNHDA and SQIVND (reference sequence). Deletions cut 1 base from V and 4 bases from J, with 10 bases between. The CDR3 is 14 residues long. The CDR3 DNA follows: TGTGCCAGTAGTATAGGCAGGGCCCTCACTGAAGCTTTCTTT. Translated, it gives CASSIGRALTEAFF.

The CDR3 protein is CASSNPSRTYEQYF. CDR3 coding DNA: TGTGCCAGTAGTAATCCATCCAGAACCTACGAGCAGTACTTC. This chain uses TRBV19 with TRBJ2-7, with D uncertain. This CDR3 contains 14 residues. CDR1 and CDR2 (germline): LNHDA, SQIVND (reference sequence). V was pared by 4 bases and J by 2 bases, with 12 bases between.

This clone appeared a few times. The chain carries TRBV6-5 and TRBJ1-6, with 10 bases matching TRBD1. The junction had 5 bases not matched to a gene; V was cut back by 2 bases and J by 10 bases. The germline gives CDR1 MNHEY, CDR2 SVGAGI. This CDR3 spans 15 amino acids. CDR3 sequence reads: CASSYRQGAGSPLHF. The CDR3 coding sequence is TGTGCCAGCAGTTACCGACAGGGGGCGGGATCACCCCTCCACTTT.

This clone came up a few times. The chain combines TRBV9 with TRBJ1-4; 7 nucleotides align to TRBD1. CDR1 is SGDLS, CDR2 YYNGEE, per germline. The CDR3 extends over 14 amino acids. V lost 4 bases to trimming and J lost 7 bases; unmatched junction nucleotides: 7. CDR3 nucleotides: TGTGCCAGCAGCTCCACGACAGGGAGTGAAAAACTGTTTTTT. Its translation is CASSSTTGSEKLFF.

The chain employs TRBV7-6 and TRBJ2-7, with 12 bases fitting TRBD2. Unmatched junction bases numbered 4, after V lost 4 bases and J lost 0 bases. In germline, CDR1 is SGHVS, CDR2 FNYEAQ. This CDR3 has 16 amino acids. The CDR3 loop reads CASSSRLAGVSYEQYF. The CDR3 nucleotides read TGTGCCAGCAGCTCTAGACTAGCGGGGGTCTCCTACGAGCAGTACTTC.

The rearrangement joins TRBV9 to TRBJ1-2, with 11 positions matching TRBD1. CDR3 length: 15 amino acids. CDR1 and CDR2 from the germline V gene are SGDLS and YYNGEE. Trimming took 2 bases from V and 8 from J; bases not matched to a gene: 8. The CDR3 DNA reads TGTGCCAGCAGCGTCTACGGACAGGGGGCGGGAGGCTACACCTTC. This encodes CASSVYGQGAGGYTF. Filled out from reference TRBV9 and TRBJ1-2, the complete variable domain reads DSGVTQTPKHLITATGQRVTLRCSPRSGDLSVYWYQQSLDQGLQFLIQYYNGEERAKGNILERFSAQQFPDLHSELNLSSLELGDSALYFCASSVYGQGAGGYTFGSGTRLTVV.

The chain uses TRBV11-3 and TRBJ1-1; 7 bases are shared with TRBD1. The V segment lost 5 bases and the J segment 11 bases; nucleotides outside the gene matches: 8. From germline, CDR1 is SGHNT and CDR2 YENEEA. This CDR3 spans 12 amino acids. The DNA for the CDR3 is TGTGCCAGCAGCAACGCCCCGGACAGGGCTTTCTTT. This codes for CASSNAPDRAFF. The full variable domain, completed using reference TRBV11-3 and TRBJ1-1, is EAGVVQSPRYKIIEKKQPVAFWCNPISGHNTLYWYLQNLGQGPELLIRYENEEAVDDSQLPKDRFSAERLKGVDSTLKIQPAELGDSAVYLCASSNAPDRAFFGQGTRLTVV.

The table lists this clone with a count of one. The J gene is TRBJ2-2, the V gene TRBV19, with 9 bases aligning to TRBD2. This CDR3 comprises 18 residues. The germline V gene has CDR1 LNHDA and CDR2 SQIVND (reference sequence). Trimming cost V 5 bases and J 0 bases; bases outside gene matches: 10. The CDR3 here is CASSSLRGGSANTGELFF. Here the CDR3 DNA reads TGTGCCAGTAGTTCCCTGCGGGGGGGCTCCGCGAACACCGGGGAGCTGTTTTTT.

This clone was counted a few times. The J gene is TRBJ1-2, the V gene TRBV6-1; possible D gene TRBD1, 5 bases. Trimming stripped 2 bases from V and 3 bases from J, with 13 bases between. Germline CDR1 reads MNHNS; CDR2 reads SASEGT. This CDR3 spans 15 amino acids. The CDR3 reads CASSEPRDSDYGYTF. CDR3 nucleotide sequence: TGTGCCAGCAGTGAACCTCGTGACAGTGACTATGGCTACACCTTC.

CDR3 amino acids: CSVDKGQGANYGYTF. CDR3 coding DNA: TGCAGCGTTGATAAGGGGCAGGGGGCGAACTATGGCTACACCTTC. The V call is TRBV29-1, the J call TRBJ1-2; 8 nucleotides align to TRBD1. V trimming: 3 bases; J trimming: 2 bases; junction bases outside the gene matches: 8. The germline CDR1 and CDR2 sequences are SQVTM and ANQGSEA. The CDR3 contains 15 residues.

This clone was detected only once. The chain combines TRBV7-2 with TRBJ2-5, with D perhaps matching TRBD2 (6 bases). The V gene lost 4 bases and the J gene lost 5 bases, with 14 bases spanning the gap. In germline, CDR1 is SGHTA, CDR2 FQGNSA. The CDR3 consists of 14 residues. The chain's CDR3 is CASSSGTASETQYF. In DNA, the CDR3 is TGTGCCAGCAGCTCCGGGACTGCCTCGGAGACCCAGTACTTC.

V usage is TRBV12-3 or TRBV12-4 and J usage is TRBJ1-6; 7 positions match TRBD1. This CDR3 region has 13 residues. Unmatched junction bases numbered 3, after V lost 5 bases and J lost 8 bases. CDR3 protein: CASSEDRDSPLHF. The CDR3 DNA is TGTGCCAGCAGTGAAGACAGGGATTCACCCCTCCACTTT.

This chain uses TRBV30 with TRBJ2-6; D possibly corresponds to TRBD1 (6 bases). V was shortened by 5 bases and J by 0 bases, with 11 bases between the two germline ends. Germline values: CDR1 GTSNPN, CDR2 SVGIG (reference sequence). This CDR3 comprises 15 residues. The CDR3 region is CAWATGSSGANVLTF. The CDR3 DNA follows: TGTGCCTGGGCAACAGGGAGCTCTGGGGCCAACGTCCTGACTTTC.

The V gene is TRBV5-1, the J gene TRBJ2-3; possibly TRBD2 for D (6 bases). CDR3 size: 15 residues. V dropped 0 bases and J dropped 8 bases, with 16 bases sitting between them. Looked up from germline, CDR1 is SGHRS and CDR2 is YFSETQ. CDR3 region: CASSLGRGTLRTQYF. For the CDR3, the DNA is TGCGCCAGCAGCTTGGGGAGGGGTACCCTTCGTACGCAGTATTTT.

V is TRBV12-5 and J is TRBJ2-3, with D possibly matching TRBD2 (6 bases). Germline lookup yields CDR1 LGHNT and CDR2 FRNRAP. The germline V and J ends were trimmed by 2 bases and 4 bases, with 19 bases remaining between them. This CDR3 region has 17 residues. CDR3 loop: CASGLSALLATPDTQYF. CDR3 bases: TGTGCTAGTGGTTTGTCCGCCCTACTAGCAACCCCAGATACGCAGTATTTT.